This passage covers 30 T cell receptor beta chains from one sample sequenced in a study of cytomegalovirus exposure and HLA in healthy donors. The PCR was carried out with 60 Vbeta primers and 13 Jbeta primers. Clones were sequenced by immunoSEQ multiplex PCR, and TCRdb holds only the in-frame ones, with some missing. The profile covers roughly 200,000 clones, with about four fifths appearing a single time and approximately 2.8% taken by the ten largest. Sequenced material: PBMCs. Every receptor here comes from a man aged 25 to 40 in good health and CMV-seronegative.

This chain uses TRBV7-2 with TRBJ1-5, with 10 bases matching TRBD1. The junction had 7 bases not matched to a gene; V was cut back by 5 bases and J by 6 bases. CDR3 length equals 15 residues. CDR1 and CDR2 (germline): SGHTA, FQGNSA. In DNA, the CDR3 is TGTGCCAGCAGCCCCGGGACAGGGGTAGTTCAGCCCCAGCATTTT. This encodes CASSPGTGVVQPQHF.

The chain employs TRBV9 and TRBJ1-6; tentatively, D is TRBD1 (5 bases). Germline V gene sequence: CDR1 SGDLS, CDR2 YYNGEE. This CDR3 has 17 amino acids. V lost 0 bases, J lost 4 bases, and 14 bases lay in between. This CDR3 is CASSVEGSTEYNSPLHF. In nucleotides, the CDR3 is TGTGCCAGCAGCGTAGAGGGGTCGACTGAGTATAATTCACCCCTCCACTTT.

The chain is built from TRBV21-1 and TRBJ2-7; the table names TRBD1, a call not compared with the DNA. TRBV21-1 is a pseudogene locus. The CDR3 length is 12 residues. The CDR3 reads CASRATGVEQYF. The CDR3 nucleotides are TGTGCCAGCAGAGCGACAGGGGTCGAGCAGTACTTC.

The chain couples TRBV4-2 to TRBJ1-5; D is uncertain. Between the trimmed V and J ends, which lost 1 base and 6 bases, there was a span of 7 bases. The germline gives CDR1 LGHNA, CDR2 YNFKEQ. This CDR3 region has 13 residues. The CDR3 nucleotides read TGTGCCAGCAGCCAAGGAGATGGTCAGCCCCAGCATTTT. This encodes CASSQGDGQPQHF.

CDR3 bases: TGTGCCAGCAGCCCCTTGGGCGGGGGACCTTACAATGAGCAGTTCTTC. It specifies CASSPLGGGPYNEQFF. The rearrangement links TRBV7-9 to TRBJ2-1, with TRBD2 matching over 7 bases. The CDR3 spans 16 residues. Germline CDR1 and CDR2: SEHNR and FQNEAQ (reference sequence). Trimming removed 5 bases from V and 4 bases from J; junction bases left unmatched: 11.

In this sample, this clone turned up a few times. The CDR3 nucleotides read TGTGCCAGCAGTTTACGGGACAGGGGTAATTCACCCCTCCACTTT. It translates to CASSLRDRGNSPLHF. The rearrangement links TRBV28 to TRBJ1-6; 10 bases are shared with TRBD1. The CDR3 contains 15 residues. The V gene end was trimmed by 2 bases and the J gene end by 6 bases; junction bases not matched to a gene: 1. The germline V gene has CDR1 MDHEN and CDR2 SYDVKM.

This sequence joins TRBV2 and TRBJ2-3, with D possibly TRBD2 on 6 matching bases. Germline V gives CDR1 SNHLY, CDR2 FYNNEI. With 1 base removed from V and 6 bases from J, the gap between germline ends came to 11 bases. CDR3 length: 14 amino acids. Here the CDR3 DNA reads TGTGCCAGCAGTGAAGGCGGGATTAAGGATACGCAGTATTTT. Protein product: CASSEGGIKDTQYF.

The chain employs TRBV6-6 and TRBJ2-1, with D tentatively TRBD1 (6 bases). CDR1 and CDR2 (germline): MNHNY, SVGAGI (reference sequence). This CDR3 is built from 14 residues. V was trimmed by 5 bases and J by 2 bases, leaving 10 bases between them. This chain's CDR3 is CASSTGTTYNEQFF. CDR3 nucleotide sequence: TGTGCCAGCAGTACCGGGACAACCTACAATGAGCAGTTCTTC.

This clone was seen only a few times. V usage is TRBV6-1 and J usage is TRBJ2-2, with 11 bases matching TRBD2. Looked up from germline, CDR1 is MNHNS and CDR2 is SASEGT. Unmatched junction bases numbered 10, after V lost 4 bases and J lost 0 bases. CDR3 size: 19 residues. CDR3 sequence reads: CASSVRLAGGRTNTGELFF. DNA for the CDR3: TGTGCCAGCAGTGTACGGCTAGCGGGGGGCCGTACGAACACCGGGGAGCTGTTTTTT.

This clone showed up just once. This chain connects TRBV5-1 to TRBJ2-1; D gene unclear. This CDR3 is built from 17 residues. CDR1 and CDR2 (germline): SGHRS, YFSETQ. V lost 4 bases, J lost 4 bases, and 21 bases lay in between. The CDR3 coding sequence is TGCGCCAGCAGCCCTGCGCGACCGCGGATTGAGTACAATGAGCAGTTCTTC. Translated: CASSPARPRIEYNEQFF. The full variable domain, its missing parts supplied by reference TRBV5-1 and TRBJ2-1, is KAGVTQTPRYLIKTRGQQVTLSCSPISGHRSVSWYQQTPGQGLQFLFEYFSETQRNKGNFPGRFSGRQFSNSRSEMNVSTLELGDSALYLCASSPARPRIEYNEQFFGPGTRLTVL.

The J gene is TRBJ2-3, the V gene TRBV11-2; 8 bases map to TRBD2. V lost 1 base and J lost 3; bases outside the gene matches: 3. The CDR3 spans 15 residues. The V gene's germline CDR1 is SGHAT and CDR2 FQNNGV. The CDR3 DNA sequence: TGTGCCAGCAGCTTAGCGGGGGGGATGACAGATACGCAGTATTTT. Its protein is CASSLAGGMTDTQYF.

V gene TRBV28 combines with J gene TRBJ2-5; 8 bases map to TRBD1. V trimming: 3 bases; J trimming: 5 bases; junction bases outside the gene matches: 11. In germline, CDR1 is MDHEN, CDR2 SYDVKM. The CDR3 is 16 residues long. The CDR3 sequence is CASSLVLDRVEETQYF. The CDR3 coding sequence is TGTGCCAGCAGTTTGGTTCTGGACAGGGTGGAGGAGACCCAGTACTTC.

The J gene is TRBJ1-1, the V gene TRBV6-6; possible D gene TRBD1, 5 bases. The CDR3 has 13 amino acids. Per germline, CDR1 MNHNY and CDR2 SVGAGI (reference sequence). With 8 bases removed from V and 3 bases from J, the gap between germline ends came to 13 bases. CDR3 bases: TGTGCCAGCGGTCAGGGAACTGACACTGAAGCTTTCTTT. Its protein is CASGQGTDTEAFF.

Only a few counts were recorded for this clone. J is TRBJ2-7 and V is TRBV7-9, with 9 bases that match TRBD2. Germline CDR1 and CDR2: SEHNR and FQNEAQ (reference sequence). CDR3 length: 16 amino acids. The J segment lost 6 bases and the V segment lost 4 bases, leaving 13 bases of the junction unmatched. CDR3 in amino acids: CASSSPLAGERAEQYF. DNA for the CDR3: TGTGCCAGCAGCTCCCCTTTAGCGGGGGAGCGGGCCGAGCAGTACTTC.

The V call is TRBV7-2, the J call TRBJ2-3, with 8 bases aligning to TRBD1. Per germline, CDR1 SGHTA and CDR2 FQGNSA. The trim removed 5 bases at V and 4 bases at J, leaving 11 bases unmatched. There are 16 residues in the CDR3. CDR3 nucleotides: TGTGCCAGCAGCCTGCGACAGGGGAAGGTGTCAGATACGCAGTATTTT. Translating it yields CASSLRQGKVSDTQYF.

The rearrangement uses TRBV7-2 and TRBJ1-3; D uncertain. The CDR3 has 12 amino acids. Germline CDR1 SGHTA, CDR2 FQGNSA. Trimming removed 2 bases from V and 4 bases from J, with 3 bases in between. CDR3 coding DNA: TGTGCCAGCAGCTTATCGGGAAACACCATATATTTT. Residues: CASSLSGNTIYF.

J is TRBJ1-2 and V is TRBV29-1; TRBD1 might be the D (6 bases). CDR1 and CDR2 (germline): SQVTM, ANQGSEA. Trimming pared 5 bases from V and 3 bases from J, leaving 10 bases between. This CDR3 has 12 amino acids. The CDR3 DNA follows: TGCAGCGTTCCCGGACAGCACTATGGCTACACCTTC. This encodes CSVPGQHYGYTF.

This clone came up a few times. This chain links TRBV15 with TRBJ2-2; no reliable D call. Germline V gives CDR1 LNHNV, CDR2 YYDKDF (reference sequence). Trimming took off 1 base at V and 7 bases at J, with 16 bases between the two ends. The CDR3 sequence is 16 residues long. The CDR3 DNA sequence: TGTGCCACCAGCAGAGGTTTACTCGTAGAGGTCGGGGAGCTGTTTTTT. This codes for CATSRGLLVEVGELFF.

V gene TRBV7-9 combines with J gene TRBJ2-1; D remains ambiguous. V was shortened by 3 bases and J by 0 bases, with 9 bases between the two germline ends. This CDR3 region has 15 residues. Germline assignment: CDR1 SEHNR and CDR2 FQNEAQ (reference sequence). The CDR3 loop is CASSLVRNSYNEQFF. CDR3 nucleotide sequence: TGTGCCAGCAGCTTGGTCAGGAACTCCTACAATGAGCAGTTCTTC.

V and J are TRBV29-1 and TRBJ2-7; D possibly corresponds to TRBD1 (5 bases). The V end was cut by 6 bases, the J end by 2 bases, with 17 bases between. Germline CDR1 is SQVTM and CDR2 is ANQGSEA. The CDR3 covers 14 residues. CDR3 protein: CSVQSTGLPYEQYF. In DNA, the CDR3 is TGCAGCGTCCAATCTACAGGATTACCCTACGAGCAGTACTTC.

The gene calls are TRBV19 and TRBJ2-2, with a possible D match to TRBD2 (5 bases). V gave up 5 bases and J gave up 7 bases, with 11 bases separating them. In germline, CDR1 is LNHDA, CDR2 SQIVND (reference sequence). CDR3 size: 13 residues. CDR3: CASSPGFGGELFF. CDR3 coding DNA: TGTGCCAGTAGTCCGGGGTTTGGCGGGGAGCTGTTTTTT.

This chain connects TRBV2 to TRBJ2-7, with TRBD1 matching 11 bases. The CDR3 length is 14 residues. CDR1 SNHLY and CDR2 FYNNEI come from the germline V gene. Unmatched junction bases numbered 4, after V lost 3 bases and J lost 6 bases. Written as DNA, the CDR3 is TGTGCCAGCAGTGAGGACAGGGGGCAGGGCGAGCAGTACTTC. This codes for CASSEDRGQGEQYF.

This chain joins TRBV7-2 and TRBJ1-4, with 8 bases lining up with TRBD1. CDR1 is SGHTA, CDR2 FQGNSA, per germline. This CDR3 spans 16 amino acids. The V gene end was trimmed by 5 bases and the J gene end by 4 bases; junction bases not matched to a gene: 9. In DNA form, the CDR3 reads TGTGCCAGCAGCAAGGACAGGGTTGGAATTAATGAAAAACTGTTTTTT. Encoded protein: CASSKDRVGINEKLFF.

The V and J genes are TRBV5-5 and TRBJ2-7; no clear D gene. V lost 1 base to trimming and J lost 0 bases, with 5 bases between them. CDR3 length: 13 amino acids. Germline CDR1 reads SGHKS; CDR2 reads YYEKEE (reference sequence). The CDR3 DNA is TGTGCCAGCAGCTTGATCAGCTCCTACGAGCAGTACTTC. Translation: CASSLISSYEQYF.

The chain joins TRBV5-4 to TRBJ2-5; 9 bases are shared with TRBD2. V lost 3 bases, J lost 3 bases, and 9 bases stayed unmatched. Germline CDR1 is SGHNT and CDR2 is YYREEE (reference sequence). This CDR3 has 16 residues. This CDR3 is CASSSRLAAPEETQYF. Written as DNA, the CDR3 is TGTGCCAGCAGCTCCCGACTAGCGGCACCAGAAGAGACCCAGTACTTC.

The chain carries TRBV7-2 and TRBJ2-3, with 7 bases that match TRBD2. Germline loops: CDR1 SGHTA, CDR2 FQGNSA. V lost 2 bases, J lost 2 bases, and 7 bases stayed unmatched. CDR3 length: 16 amino acids. This chain's CDR3 is CASSLRFGGYTDTQYF. In nucleotides, the CDR3 is TGTGCCAGCAGCTTACGGTTCGGGGGGTACACAGATACGCAGTATTTT.

The table lists this clone with a count of one. This sequence joins TRBV19 and TRBJ2-2; no clear D gene. This CDR3 has 16 amino acids. Per the germline V gene, CDR1 is LNHDA and CDR2 is SQIVND (reference sequence). The V and J ends lost 3 bases and 2 bases respectively, with 13 bases between them. In DNA form, the CDR3 reads TGTGCCAGTAGTATTGGCACCCAGATCAACACCGGGGAGCTGTTTTTT. Its protein is CASSIGTQINTGELFF.

CDR3 residues: CASSSEEVRSPLHF. The CDR3 DNA reads as TGTGCCAGTAGCTCGGAGGAGGTACGATCACCCCTCCACTTT. This chain joins TRBV19 and TRBJ1-6; no reliable D call. Trimming left V 6 bases short and J 10 bases short, with 16 bases between. This CDR3 region has 14 residues. Germline assignment: CDR1 LNHDA and CDR2 SQIVND (reference sequence).

This clone occurred once. J is TRBJ1-2 and V is TRBV4-1; 8 bases match TRBD1. Germline trimming cut 4 bases from V and 8 bases from J; bases unmatched to any gene: 6. CDR3 length: 13 residues. Germline-derived CDR1 and CDR2 are MGHRA and YSYEKL. This CDR3 reads CASSRGPGGGYTF. In DNA form, the CDR3 reads TGCGCCAGCAGCCGCGGACCAGGGGGCGGCTACACCTTC.

The chain recombines TRBV7-9 with TRBJ2-1; D possibly corresponds to TRBD1 (5 bases). The CDR3 totals 12 residues. Germline lookup yields CDR1 SEHNR and CDR2 FQNEAQ (reference sequence). Trimming pared 2 bases from V and 13 bases from J, leaving 12 bases between. As DNA, the CDR3 is TGTGCCAGCAGCTTACAGGGTAACCCTCAGTTCTTC. Residues: CASSLQGNPQFF.